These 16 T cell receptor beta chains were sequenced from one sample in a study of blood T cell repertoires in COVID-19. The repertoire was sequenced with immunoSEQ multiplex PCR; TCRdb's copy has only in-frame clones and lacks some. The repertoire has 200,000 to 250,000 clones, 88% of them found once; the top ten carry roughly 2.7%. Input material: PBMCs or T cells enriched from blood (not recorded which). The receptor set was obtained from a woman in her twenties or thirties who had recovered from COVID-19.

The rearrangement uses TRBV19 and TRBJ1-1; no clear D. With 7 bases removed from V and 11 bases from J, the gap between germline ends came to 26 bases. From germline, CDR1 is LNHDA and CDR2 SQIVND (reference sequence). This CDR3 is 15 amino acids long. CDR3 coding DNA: TGTGCCAGTAAGCATGGTTCGGGAATCCTCCGAGGCGCTTTCTTT. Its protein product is CASKHGSGILRGAFF. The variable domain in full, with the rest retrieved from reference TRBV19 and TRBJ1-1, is DGGITQSPKYLFRKEGQNVTLSCEQNLNHDAMYWYRQDPGQGLRLIYYSQIVNDFQKGDIAEGYSVSREKKESFPLTVTSAQKNPTAFYLCASKHGSGILRGAFFGQGTRLTVV.

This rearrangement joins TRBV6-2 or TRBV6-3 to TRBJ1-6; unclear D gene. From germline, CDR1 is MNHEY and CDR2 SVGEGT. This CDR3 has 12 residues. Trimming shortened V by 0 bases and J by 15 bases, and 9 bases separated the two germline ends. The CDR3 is CASSYSIGLLHF. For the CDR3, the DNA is TGTGCCAGCAGTTACTCGATAGGACTCCTCCACTTT.

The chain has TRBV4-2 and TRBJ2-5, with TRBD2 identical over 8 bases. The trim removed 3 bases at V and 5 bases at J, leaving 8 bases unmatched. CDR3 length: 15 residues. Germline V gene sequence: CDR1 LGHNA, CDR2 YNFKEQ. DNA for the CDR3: TGTGCCAGCAGCCAGGGACTAGGGGCTGGGGAGACCCAGTACTTC. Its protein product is CASSQGLGAGETQYF.

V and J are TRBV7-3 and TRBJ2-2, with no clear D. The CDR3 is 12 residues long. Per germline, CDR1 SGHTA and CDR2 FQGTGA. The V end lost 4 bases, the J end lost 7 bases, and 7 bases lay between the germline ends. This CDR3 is CASSSVGGELFF. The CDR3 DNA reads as TGTGCCAGCAGCTCGGTTGGCGGGGAGCTGTTTTTT.

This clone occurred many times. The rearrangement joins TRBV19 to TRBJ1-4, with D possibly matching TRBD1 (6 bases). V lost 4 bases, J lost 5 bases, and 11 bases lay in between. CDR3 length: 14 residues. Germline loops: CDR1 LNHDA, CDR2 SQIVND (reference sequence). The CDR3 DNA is TGTGCCAGTAGTACGGTGAGGGGGAATGAAAAACTGTTTTTT. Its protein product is CASSTVRGNEKLFF. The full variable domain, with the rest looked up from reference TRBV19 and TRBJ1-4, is DGGITQSPKYLFRKEGQNVTLSCEQNLNHDAMYWYRQDPGQGLRLIYYSQIVNDFQKGDIAEGYSVSREKKESFPLTVTSAQKNPTAFYLCASSTVRGNEKLFFGSGTQLSVL.

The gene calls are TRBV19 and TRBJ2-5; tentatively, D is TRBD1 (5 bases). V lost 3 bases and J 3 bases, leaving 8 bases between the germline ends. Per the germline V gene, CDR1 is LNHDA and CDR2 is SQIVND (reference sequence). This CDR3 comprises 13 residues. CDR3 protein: CASSISREETQYF. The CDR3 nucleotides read TGTGCCAGTAGTATCTCCAGGGAAGAGACCCAGTACTTC.

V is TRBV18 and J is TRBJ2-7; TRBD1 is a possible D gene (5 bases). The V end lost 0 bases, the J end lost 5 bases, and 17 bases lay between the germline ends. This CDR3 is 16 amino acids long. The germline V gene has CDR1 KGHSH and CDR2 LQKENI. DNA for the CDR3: TGTGCCAGCTCACCACCGGGGCCCCACTCAGTCCACGAGCAGTACTTC. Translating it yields CASSPPGPHSVHEQYF.

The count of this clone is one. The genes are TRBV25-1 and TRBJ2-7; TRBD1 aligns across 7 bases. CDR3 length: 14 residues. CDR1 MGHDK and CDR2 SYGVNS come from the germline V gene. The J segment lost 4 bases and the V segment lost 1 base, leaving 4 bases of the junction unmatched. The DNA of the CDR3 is TGTGCCAGCAGTGAATTTGGCAGGGGGTACGAGCAGTACTTC. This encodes CASSEFGRGYEQYF.

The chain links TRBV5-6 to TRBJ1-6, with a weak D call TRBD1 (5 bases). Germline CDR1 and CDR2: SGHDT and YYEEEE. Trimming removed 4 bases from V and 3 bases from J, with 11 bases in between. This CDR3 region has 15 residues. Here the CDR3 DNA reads TGTGCCAGCAGCGGTGAGGGACTCTATAATTCACCCCTCCACTTT. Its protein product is CASSGEGLYNSPLHF.

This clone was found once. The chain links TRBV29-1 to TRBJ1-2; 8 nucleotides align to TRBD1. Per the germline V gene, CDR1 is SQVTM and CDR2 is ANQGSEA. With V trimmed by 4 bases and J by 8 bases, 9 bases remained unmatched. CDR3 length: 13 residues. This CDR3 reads CSVGQGQGKGYTF. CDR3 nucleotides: TGCAGCGTTGGACAGGGGCAAGGAAAGGGCTACACCTTC.

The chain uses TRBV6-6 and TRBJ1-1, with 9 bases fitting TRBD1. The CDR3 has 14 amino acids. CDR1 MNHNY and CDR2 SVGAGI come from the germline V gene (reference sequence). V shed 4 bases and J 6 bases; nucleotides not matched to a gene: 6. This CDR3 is CASSSTGGNAEAFF. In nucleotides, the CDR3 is TGTGCCAGCAGTTCTACAGGGGGCAACGCTGAAGCTTTCTTT.

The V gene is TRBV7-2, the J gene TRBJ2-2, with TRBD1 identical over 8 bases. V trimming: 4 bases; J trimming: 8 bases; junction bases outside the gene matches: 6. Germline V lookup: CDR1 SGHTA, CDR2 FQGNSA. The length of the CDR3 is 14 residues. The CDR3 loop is CASSSSGGWGELFF. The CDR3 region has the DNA TGTGCCAGCAGCTCTTCAGGGGGCTGGGGGGAGCTGTTTTTT.

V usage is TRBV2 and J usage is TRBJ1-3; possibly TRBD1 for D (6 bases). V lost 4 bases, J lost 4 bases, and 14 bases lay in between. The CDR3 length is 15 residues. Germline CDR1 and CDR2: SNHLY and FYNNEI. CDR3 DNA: TGTGCCAGCAGTGGGGAGGGGGTAAAAGGAAACACCATATATTTT. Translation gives CASSGEGVKGNTIYF.

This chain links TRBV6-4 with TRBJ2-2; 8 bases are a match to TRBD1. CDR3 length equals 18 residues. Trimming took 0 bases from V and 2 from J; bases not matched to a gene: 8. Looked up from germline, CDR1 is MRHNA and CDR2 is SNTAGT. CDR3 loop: CASSDSSSTGANTGELFF. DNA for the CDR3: TGTGCCAGCAGTGACTCGAGTTCGACAGGGGCTAACACCGGGGAGCTGTTTTTT.

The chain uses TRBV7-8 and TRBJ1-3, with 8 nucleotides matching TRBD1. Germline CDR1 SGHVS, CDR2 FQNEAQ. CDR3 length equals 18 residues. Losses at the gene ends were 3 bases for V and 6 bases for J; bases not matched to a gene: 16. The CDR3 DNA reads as TGTGCCAGCAGCTTTTCCGTCAGGGGGCCAAGAACCATAAACACCATATATTTT. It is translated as CASSFSVRGPRTINTIYF.

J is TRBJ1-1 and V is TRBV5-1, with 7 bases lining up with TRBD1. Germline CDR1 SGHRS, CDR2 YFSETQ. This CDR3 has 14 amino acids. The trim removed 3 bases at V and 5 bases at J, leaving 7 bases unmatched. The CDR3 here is CASSYLTGETEAFF. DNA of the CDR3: TGCGCCAGCAGCTACCTAACAGGGGAGACTGAAGCTTTCTTT. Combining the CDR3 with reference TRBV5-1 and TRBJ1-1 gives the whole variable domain KAGVTQTPRYLIKTRGQQVTLSCSPISGHRSVSWYQQTPGQGLQFLFEYFSETQRNKGNFPGRFSGRQFSNSRSEMNVSTLELGDSALYLCASSYLTGETEAFFGQGTRLTVV.